The clone carrying this T cell receptor (beta chain) appeared a few times. Its antigen is still unknown. The data were obtained in a study of naive and memory T cell subsets. Broader study findings: Over 90% of naive TCR sequences appeared only once after error correction, unlike memory subsets.

An equimolar mix of two oligonucleotides served as the beta constant-region primer for TRBC1 and TRBC2. Four rounds of PCR amplified the ligated cDNA using nested alpha and beta constant-region primers plus SP2. TCRdb reprocessed the UMI-ligation and nested PCR reads via MiXCR and lists one record per CDR3 protein. The table records 95,000 to 150,000 distinct CDR3 sequences, roughly 36% of them present only once. This CDR3 is 16 amino acids long. J gave up 2 bases and V 5 bases, and 8 bases lay outside the gene matches. Looked up from germline, CDR1 is SGDLS and CDR2 is YYNGEE. The source material was central memory CD4+ T cells from blood. This clonotype originated in a human donor in good health. The chain links TRBV9 to TRBJ2-5, with 11 nucleotides matching TRBD1. The CDR3 coding sequence is TGTGCCAGCAGTGGACGGGGACAGGGGGAACAAGAGACCCAGTACTTC. Amino acid sequence: CASSGRGQGEQETQYF.